What follows describes a single T cell receptor beta chain. This CDR3 region has 12 residues. Trimming removed 3 bases from V and 9 bases from J, with 9 bases in between. CDR1 is PRHDT, CDR2 FYEKMQ, per germline (reference sequence). Using immunoSEQ multiplex PCR, the repertoire was profiled, and TCRdb retains in-frame clones only, with some absent. The repertoire holds tens of thousands of clones, with approximately 85% as singletons. The data are from a study of T cell responses to AZD1222 COVID-19 vaccine. The receptor's source is an adult who received the AZD1222 COVID-19 vaccine. This chain links TRBV13 with TRBJ2-4; TRBD2 is a possible D gene (6 bases). Sequencing used peripheral blood, obtained 28 days after the second AZD1222 dose. The CDR3, as DNA: TGTGCCAGCAGCTTGGGGGGTAGCATTCAGTACTTC. This gives the protein CASSLGGSIQYF.